Each of the 21 T cell receptor beta chains below was sequenced from the same sample in a study of blood T cell repertoires in COVID-19. Repertoires were generated with immunoSEQ multiplex PCR, while TCRdb's copy carries only in-frame clones and drops some. The sample has more than 150,000 clones, 94% seen once. The sequenced sample was peripheral blood. Every receptor here comes from a man aged 25 to 45 with COVID-19, enrolled during active disease.

The chain couples TRBV7-3 to TRBJ1-1; no firm D call. V was shortened by 2 bases and J by 7 bases, with 14 bases between the two germline ends. The germline CDR1 and CDR2 sequences are SGHTA and FQGTGA. This CDR3 comprises 14 residues. CDR3 sequence reads: CASSLVPSGGEAFF. The CDR3 DNA follows: TGTGCCAGCAGCTTAGTCCCAAGCGGCGGTGAAGCTTTCTTT.

Only one count was recorded for this clone. The chain couples TRBV14 to TRBJ1-1, with D possibly matching TRBD1 (5 bases). Germline V gene sequence: CDR1 SGHDN, CDR2 FVKESK. Trimming cost V 0 bases and J 5 bases, with 10 bases left between them. CDR3 size: 14 residues. The CDR3 nucleotides read TGTGCCAGCAGCCAAGATCCAGGGTGGACTGAAGCTTTCTTT. As protein: CASSQDPGWTEAFF.

The chain is built from TRBV6-1 and TRBJ1-5, with unresolved D. Trimming pared 0 bases from V and 5 bases from J, leaving 8 bases between. The germline V gene has CDR1 MNHNS and CDR2 SASEGT. The CDR3 covers 14 residues. For the CDR3, the DNA is TGTGCCAGCAGTGAAGCATTGACACATCAGCCCCAGCATTTT. Protein sequence: CASSEALTHQPQHF.

Turning to this clone: One junction end disagrees with the germline gene, perhaps due to a read error. The CDR3 DNA is TGCGTGACAGGGACTGGCTATGGCTACACCTTC. This translates into CVTGTGYGYTF. The chain carries TRBV2 and TRBJ1-2; 7 positions agree with TRBD1. Per germline, CDR1 SNHLY and CDR2 FYNNEI. This CDR3 region has 11 residues.

The rearrangement links TRBV6-5 to TRBJ2-2; D may be TRBD1 (5 bases). There are 12 residues in the CDR3. Germline V gene lookup returns CDR1 MNHEY and CDR2 SVGAGI. V was clipped by 6 bases and J by 8 bases, with 10 bases between them. The DNA for the CDR3 is TGTGCCAGCAGACAGGCGAAAGGGGAGCTGTTTTTT. It yields the protein CASRQAKGELFF.

The J gene is TRBJ2-6, the V gene TRBV30; 9 bases agree with TRBD1. V was clipped by 7 bases and J by 0 bases; unmatched bases: 1. Germline V CDR1 and CDR2: GTSNPN, SVGIG (reference sequence). The CDR3 is 14 amino acids. The CDR3 sequence: CALDRGSGANVLTF. CDR3 nucleotide sequence: TGTGCCTTGGACAGGGGCTCTGGGGCCAACGTCCTGACTTTC.

The V gene is TRBV5-4, the J gene TRBJ2-6; 9 bases fit TRBD2. Germline V gene lookup returns CDR1 SGHNT and CDR2 YYREEE (reference sequence). V lost 1 base to trimming and J lost 2 bases; unmatched junction nucleotides: 7. The CDR3 has 18 residues. Here the CDR3 DNA reads TGTGCCAGCAGCTTGCGGGCGGGGGGGCTGGCTGGGGCCAACGTCCTGACTTTC. It translates to CASSLRAGGLAGANVLTF.

This chain connects TRBV5-1 to TRBJ2-7, with 9 positions matching TRBD1. J lost 3 bases, V lost 0 bases, and 4 bases had no gene match. The CDR3 covers 15 residues. Germline V gene lookup returns CDR1 SGHRS and CDR2 YFSETQ. The CDR3 sequence: CASSLGGTGRYEQYF. The CDR3 DNA reads TGCGCCAGCAGCTTGGGAGGGACAGGGCGCTACGAGCAGTACTTC.

The genes are TRBV3-1 (or the pseudogene TRBV3-2) and TRBJ1-2; possibly TRBD1 for D (6 bases). Germline CDR1 reads LGHDT; CDR2 reads YNNKEL (reference sequence). V lost 3 bases to trimming and J lost 5 bases, with 10 bases between them. There are 13 residues in the CDR3. The CDR3 DNA follows: TGTGCCAGCAGCCAGGAAGGGGGATATGGCTACACCTTC. Amino acid sequence: CASSQEGGYGYTF.

This clone was counted once. The chain couples TRBV6-5 to TRBJ2-1, with D tentatively TRBD2 (7 bases). The CDR3 runs 15 residues. Germline values: CDR1 MNHEY, CDR2 SVGAGI. Trimming stripped 5 bases from V and 4 bases from J, with 15 bases between. CDR3 region: CASSLWGGRYNEQFF. For the CDR3, the DNA is TGTGCCAGCAGTCTATGGGGGGGCCGGTACAATGAGCAGTTCTTC.

This chain uses TRBV5-5 with TRBJ1-2; TRBD1 matches 10 bases. CDR3 size: 15 residues. Germline CDR1 reads SGHKS; CDR2 reads YYEKEE (reference sequence). V was clipped by 4 bases and J by 7 bases; unmatched bases: 10. CDR3 amino acids: CASSPRDRGPLGYTF. The CDR3 nucleotides read TGTGCCAGCAGCCCCCGGGACAGGGGCCCCCTTGGCTACACCTTC.

The chain is built from TRBV5-1 and TRBJ2-3; TRBD1 matches 9 bases. Germline CDR1 reads SGHRS; CDR2 reads YFSETQ. The trim removed 4 bases at V and 4 bases at J, leaving 7 bases unmatched. The CDR3 is made up of 15 amino acids. The DNA of the CDR3 is TGCGCCAGCAGCCCGGGACAGGGTGGCTCAGATACGCAGTATTTT. Translating gives CASSPGQGGSDTQYF.

The genes are TRBV5-1 and TRBJ2-3; 8 bases match TRBD1. Germline V gene data show CDR1 as SGHRS and CDR2 as YFSETQ. V gave up 1 base and J gave up 6 bases; unmatched junction bases: 7. This CDR3 spans 15 amino acids. The CDR3 DNA is TGCGCCAGCAGCTTGACAGGGGGGTCTGTCGATACGCAGTATTTT. Translation: CASSLTGGSVDTQYF.

CDR3 bases: TGTGCCAGCAGCGTAGAAGGGGGGGCGTCGGTCTTTGGAAACACCATATATTTT. Translating it yields CASSVEGGASVFGNTIYF. This chain connects TRBV9 to TRBJ1-3; possible D gene TRBD1, 6 bases. The CDR3 is 18 residues long. Germline V CDR1 and CDR2: SGDLS, YYNGEE. The V gene lost 0 bases and the J gene lost 3 bases, with 19 bases spanning the gap.

A word on this clone: This same CDR3 is encoded by further DNA sequences in the sample. This chain links TRBV19 with TRBJ1-5, with 10 nucleotides matching TRBD1. From germline, CDR1 is LNHDA and CDR2 SQIVND (reference sequence). This CDR3 spans 14 amino acids. V trimming: 4 bases; J trimming: 7 bases; junction bases outside the gene matches: 4. Here the CDR3 DNA reads TGTGCCAGTAGTAAGACAGGGGGCGGACAGCCCCAGCATTTT. This encodes CASSKTGGGQPQHF.

This chain links TRBV9 with TRBJ1-4; no clear D. The CDR3 sequence is 15 residues long. V lost 0 bases to trimming and J lost 4 bases, with 10 bases between them. Germline values: CDR1 SGDLS, CDR2 YYNGEE. This CDR3 reads CASSVGISGNEKLFF. CDR3 coding DNA: TGTGCCAGCAGCGTAGGTATCTCGGGTAATGAAAAACTGTTTTTT.

This clone was detected only once. The rearrangement uses TRBV24-1 and TRBJ2-1; D is possibly TRBD2 (7 bases). The CDR3 has 14 residues. CDR1 KGHDR and CDR2 SFDVKD come from the germline V gene. Trimming took 9 bases from V and 2 from J, leaving 13 bases between them. DNA of the CDR3: TGTGCCACCGGGGGGGACACGACCTACAATGAGCAGTTCTTC. As protein: CATGGDTTYNEQFF.

The chain is built from TRBV6-5 and TRBJ1-5; D might be TRBD1 (6 bases). The germline V and J ends were trimmed by 7 bases and 3 bases, with 10 bases remaining between them. There are 13 residues in the CDR3. The germline V gene has CDR1 MNHEY and CDR2 SVGAGI. The DNA for the CDR3 is TGTGCCAGCAACGGACAGCACAATCAGCCCCAGCATTTT. Protein product: CASNGQHNQPQHF.

This chain uses TRBV19 with TRBJ2-7, with a possible D match to TRBD1 (6 bases). Per germline, CDR1 LNHDA and CDR2 SQIVND (reference sequence). V lost 7 bases, J lost 4 bases, and 14 bases lay in between. The CDR3 extends over 13 amino acids. CDR3 coding DNA: TGTGCCAGTAAGCCTCTACAGGGTTACGAGCAGTACTTC. Amino acid sequence: CASKPLQGYEQYF.

This sequence joins TRBV10-3 and TRBJ1-1; 7 bases map to TRBD1. The CDR3 sequence is 13 residues long. Germline CDR1 reads ENHRY; CDR2 reads SYGVKD. Trimming cost V 6 bases and J 5 bases; bases outside gene matches: 6. In nucleotides, the CDR3 is TGTGCCATCAGCGCACCGGGACAGACTGAAGCTTTCTTT. Its protein is CAISAPGQTEAFF.

The genes are TRBV6-2 or TRBV6-3 and TRBJ1-1; D is possibly TRBD1 (5 bases). V shed 5 bases and J shed 7 bases, with 20 bases lying between them. The CDR3 runs to 15 residues. The germline gives CDR1 MNHEY, CDR2 SVGEGT. The CDR3 sequence is CASSPMKYTGFEAFF. The CDR3 coding sequence is TGTGCCAGCAGTCCCATGAAATATACAGGTTTTGAAGCTTTCTTT.